These 28 T cell receptor beta chains share one sample of origin, sequenced in a study of T cells after yellow fever vaccination. Using its own MiXCR run on the 5' RACE reads, TCRdb lists one record per CDR3 protein. There are under 300,000 distinct CDR3 sequences in the sample; 6.9% occur only once, and about 0.9% lies in the top ten. Specimen: CD4+ T cells sorted from PBMCs, collected 15 days after the yellow fever booster vaccination. The receptors here all came from a man aged 25-45 years who received the YFV17D yellow fever vaccine.

This clonotype was counted ten times or more. The V gene is TRBV11-1, the J gene TRBJ2-7, with D perhaps TRBD1 or TRBD2 (5 bases each). From germline, CDR1 is SGHAT and CDR2 FQDESV (reference sequence). V lost 4 bases and J lost 2, with 24 bases in between. The CDR3 covers 18 residues. The CDR3 is CASSSPPYRDPKTYEQYF. CDR3 bases: TGTGCCAGCAGCTCCCCACCTTACCGGGACCCCAAGACCTACGAGCAGTACTTC.

This clonotype was seen only a few times. The CDR3 sequence: CASQGDYEQYF. The CDR3 bases are TGTGCCAGCCAGGGGGACTACGAGCAGTACTTC. The V and J genes are TRBV28 and TRBJ2-7; 7 bases fit TRBD1. The CDR3 extends over 11 amino acids. CDR1 is MDHEN and CDR2 is SYDVKM in the germline V gene. The V gene end was trimmed by 8 bases and the J gene end by 3 bases; junction bases not matched to a gene: 1.

The chain has TRBV11-2 and TRBJ2-1; D remains unclear. The CDR3 is 14 amino acids. The ends were cut back, 5 bases at V and 4 bases at J, with 12 bases in the middle. CDR1 and CDR2 (germline): SGHAT, FQNNGV. CDR3 amino acids: CASSLWTQYNEQFF. In DNA, the CDR3 is TGTGCCAGCAGCCTCTGGACCCAATACAATGAGCAGTTCTTC.

CDR3 nucleotides: TGTGCCACCAGTGATATGGTTAGCGGGAGGGCCCGGGATACGCAGTATTTT. It encodes CATSDMVSGRARDTQYF. V gene TRBV24-1 combines with J gene TRBJ2-3, with 11 positions matching TRBD2. CDR1 and CDR2 (germline): KGHDR, SFDVKD. The J segment lost 6 bases and the V segment lost 3 bases, leaving 10 bases of the junction unmatched. The CDR3 sequence is 17 residues long.

This clonotype was picked up many times. The CDR3 spells CASSTQTGPQHF. The DNA of the CDR3 is TGTGCCAGCAGCACGCAGACGGGACCCCAGCATTTT. The chain uses TRBV14 and TRBJ1-5; D remains unclear. Trimming pared 5 bases from V and 10 bases from J, leaving 12 bases between. CDR3 length equals 12 residues. Germline loops: CDR1 SGHDN, CDR2 FVKESK.

This clonotype was observed at least ten times. The gene calls are TRBV4-3 and TRBJ1-2, with 10 positions matching TRBD1. The germline gives CDR1 LGHNA, CDR2 YSLEER. Unmatched junction bases numbered 6, after V lost 0 bases and J lost 5 bases. The CDR3 length is 16 residues. The CDR3 loop reads CASSQDRTGGGYGYTF. The CDR3, as DNA: TGCGCCAGCAGCCAAGATAGGACAGGGGGAGGTTATGGCTACACCTTC.

This clonotype showed up many times. The CDR3 DNA follows: TGTGCCAGCTCACCTTTAGCGGGATTGGGGGACGAGCAGTACTTC. Its protein is CASSPLAGLGDEQYF. This sequence joins TRBV18 and TRBJ2-7, with 8 positions matching TRBD2. CDR3 length: 15 residues. Germline V gene sequence: CDR1 KGHSH, CDR2 LQKENI. The J segment lost 5 bases and the V segment lost 3 bases, leaving 9 bases of the junction unmatched.

The sample holds many counts of this clonotype. The chain links TRBV5-1 to TRBJ2-3; D remains unclear. V was clipped by 4 bases and J by 2 bases, with 5 bases between them. CDR3 length: 12 residues. Germline V gene data show CDR1 as SGHRS and CDR2 as YFSETQ. The CDR3 reads CASSMDTDTQYF. The CDR3 nucleotides are TGCGCCAGCAGCATGGACACAGATACGCAGTATTTT.

The J gene is TRBJ2-7, the V gene TRBV9, with D maybe TRBD2 (6 bases). Deletions cut 0 bases from V and 0 bases from J, with 7 bases between. CDR1 and CDR2 (germline): SGDLS, YYNGEE. The CDR3 consists of 14 residues. The CDR3 spells CASSVGRASYEQYF. CDR3 sequence (DNA): TGTGCCAGCAGCGTAGGGAGGGCCTCCTACGAGCAGTACTTC.

In its sample, this clonotype was seen a few times. The chain carries TRBV9 and TRBJ2-7, with 8 positions matching TRBD2. Germline V CDR1 and CDR2: SGDLS, YYNGEE. V shed 3 bases, J shed 7 bases, and the junction held 9 bases outside the gene matches. The CDR3 loop spans 14 amino acids. CDR3 DNA sequence: TGTGCCAGCAGCGACGGGAGGGCCCTCGGGGAGCAGTACTTC. It encodes CASSDGRALGEQYF.

V gene TRBV20-1 combines with J gene TRBJ2-7, with D unclear. V shed 6 bases and J shed 3 bases, with 15 bases lying between them. Germline-derived CDR1 and CDR2 are DFQATT and SNEGSKA (reference sequence). This CDR3 region has 13 residues. CDR3 loop: CSAKWFGDYEQYF. CDR3 DNA: TGCAGTGCGAAATGGTTTGGGGACTACGAGCAGTACTTC.

The V gene is TRBV4-1, the J gene TRBJ1-5; D is undetermined. The CDR3 length is 16 residues. The V and J ends lost 0 bases and 4 bases respectively, with 13 bases between them. Germline assignment: CDR1 MGHRA and CDR2 YSYEKL. CDR3 DNA sequence: TGCGCCAGCAGCCAAGAGACCACTAGGTTAAATCAGCCCCAGCATTTT. As protein: CASSQETTRLNQPQHF.

The chain couples TRBV7-2 to TRBJ2-2; D not certain. V dropped 5 bases and J dropped 1 base, with 8 bases sitting between them. Germline V CDR1 and CDR2: SGHTA, FQGNSA. This CDR3 is built from 14 residues. CDR3 loop: CASSPLRNTGELFF. CDR3 DNA sequence: TGTGCCAGCAGCCCACTTAGGAACACCGGGGAGCTGTTTTTT.

This clonotype was counted ten times or more. The chain recombines TRBV3-1 with TRBJ2-7; D is tentatively TRBD1 or TRBD2 (6 bases each). Trimming removed 3 bases at V and 3 bases at J, with 12 bases between. CDR1 is LGHDT and CDR2 is YNNKEL in the germline V gene (reference sequence). The CDR3 runs to 14 residues. The CDR3 region is CASSQGARDYEQYF. CDR3 nucleotides: TGTGCCAGCAGCCAGGGGGCGCGGGACTACGAGCAGTACTTC.

This clonotype was detected only a few times. CDR3 loop: CASQGQTRSYEQYF. In DNA form, the CDR3 reads TGTGCCAGCCAGGGACAGACCCGCTCCTACGAGCAGTACTTC. The rearrangement joins TRBV18 to TRBJ2-7; 7 bases fit TRBD1. V lost 8 bases and J lost 0; bases outside the gene matches: 7. The CDR3 totals 14 residues. Germline assignment: CDR1 KGHSH and CDR2 LQKENI. Filled out from reference TRBV18 and TRBJ2-7, the complete variable domain reads NAGVMQNPRHLVRRRGQEARLRCSPMKGHSHVYWYRQLPEEGLKFMVYLQKENIIDESGMPKERFSAEFPKEGPSILRIQQVVRGDSAAYFCASQGQTRSYEQYFGPGTRLTVT.

The CDR3 is CASSVEGGAYETQYF. Written as DNA, the CDR3 is TGTGCCAGCAGCGTTGAAGGGGGCGCGTACGAGACCCAGTACTTC. V usage is TRBV9 and J usage is TRBJ2-5, with 7 positions matching TRBD1. CDR1 SGDLS and CDR2 YYNGEE come from the germline V gene. V lost 2 bases and J lost 5; bases outside the gene matches: 9. CDR3 length: 15 amino acids.

This clonotype appeared a few times. The chain has TRBV14 and TRBJ1-4; the D gene is possibly TRBD1 (5 bases). Trimming pared 4 bases from V and 10 bases from J, leaving 19 bases between. CDR1 is SGHDN and CDR2 is FVKESK in the germline V gene. The CDR3 sequence is 15 residues long. CDR3 bases: TGTGCCAGCAGCCTAACAATCGGGACTATTGGAAAACTGTTTTTT. It is translated as CASSLTIGTIGKLFF.

This clonotype was recorded a few times. V and J are TRBV12-3 or TRBV12-4 and TRBJ2-3; no clear D. This CDR3 is 14 amino acids long. With 6 bases removed from V and 0 bases from J, the gap between germline ends came to 10 bases. This CDR3 is CASSPQESTDTQYF. Here the CDR3 DNA reads TGTGCCAGCAGCCCTCAAGAGAGCACAGATACGCAGTATTTT.

This clonotype was seen more than once but under ten times. V is TRBV7-3 and J is TRBJ1-1, with D possibly TRBD1 on 5 matching bases. With 5 bases removed from V and 4 bases from J, the gap between germline ends came to 14 bases. The CDR3 is 14 residues long. The germline CDR1 and CDR2 sequences are SGHTA and FQGTGA. The CDR3 coding sequence is TGTGCCAGCAGCCCTCAGGGTCTGAGCACTGAAGCTTTCTTT. Residues: CASSPQGLSTEAFF.

This clonotype was seen a few times. The V call is TRBV20-1, the J call TRBJ2-7, with 7 positions matching TRBD1. Germline V gives CDR1 DFQATT, CDR2 SNEGSKA (reference sequence). After removal of 5 bases from V and 2 bases from J, the junction contained 3 bases not matched to a gene. This CDR3 region has 12 residues. The CDR3 is CSAPGTAYEQYF. The CDR3 DNA reads TGCAGTGCTCCCGGGACAGCCTACGAGCAGTACTTC.

The chain is built from TRBV27 and TRBJ2-7, with 7 bases matching TRBD2. Trimming cost V 3 bases and J 3 bases; bases outside gene matches: 5. Germline CDR1 reads MNHEY; CDR2 reads SMNVEV (reference sequence). This CDR3 spans 14 amino acids. The CDR3 region is CASSFRRESYEQYF. The CDR3 nucleotides are TGTGCCAGCAGTTTCAGGCGGGAGAGCTACGAGCAGTACTTC.

This clonotype was seen at least ten times. The chain joins TRBV7-2 to TRBJ2-1, with D perhaps TRBD1 (6 bases). CDR3 length: 17 residues. From germline, CDR1 is SGHTA and CDR2 FQGNSA. V was cut by 0 bases and J by 4 bases, with 16 bases left in between. In DNA, the CDR3 is TGTGCCAGCAGCTTAGCGGGGGCTAGCCCTCGGTACAATGAGCAGTTCTTC. Translation gives CASSLAGASPRYNEQFF. The complete variable domain, with remaining parts taken from reference TRBV7-2 and TRBJ2-1, reads GAGVSQSPSNKVTEKGKDVELRCDPISGHTALYWYRQSLGQGLEFLIYFQGNSAPDKSGLPSDRFSAERTGGSVSTLTIQRTQQEDSAVYLCASSLAGASPRYNEQFFGPGTRLTVL.

The chain joins TRBV24-1 to TRBJ2-1, with a weak D call TRBD1 (5 bases). The V gene's germline CDR1 is KGHDR and CDR2 SFDVKD. This CDR3 is 15 amino acids long. Trimming cost V 4 bases and J 3 bases, with 12 bases left between them. The CDR3 nucleotides are TGTGCCACCAGTGACGAAAGGGGATTCTACAATGAGCAGTTCTTC. Its protein product is CATSDERGFYNEQFF.

This chain uses TRBV7-2 with TRBJ2-5, with TRBD2 identical over 8 bases. Germline assignment: CDR1 SGHTA and CDR2 FQGNSA. J was trimmed by 7 bases and V by 3 bases; bases with no gene match: 16. CDR3 length: 17 residues. The CDR3 loop is CASSFEFFTGGTRTQYF. CDR3 nucleotide sequence: TGTGCCAGCAGCTTCGAGTTTTTTACGGGGGGGACTCGGACCCAGTACTTC.

This chain links TRBV3-1 with TRBJ2-2; possible D gene TRBD2, 6 bases. Looked up from germline, CDR1 is LGHDT and CDR2 is YNNKEL (reference sequence). V was pared by 3 bases and J by 5 bases, with 7 bases between. The CDR3 loop spans 13 amino acids. Here the CDR3 reads CASSQGLTGELFF. The CDR3 DNA is TGTGCCAGCAGCCAGGGACTGACCGGGGAGCTGTTTTTT.

This clonotype has just a few counts. This rearrangement joins TRBV14 to TRBJ1-3, with 9 bases aligning to TRBD1. Trimming cost V 4 bases and J 14 bases; bases outside gene matches: 9. CDR1 and CDR2 from the germline V gene are SGHDN and FVKESK. The CDR3 runs 13 residues. The CDR3 protein is CASSPGTGFGVYF. The CDR3 DNA follows: TGTGCCAGCAGCCCCGGGACAGGGTTCGGGGTATATTTT.

Many counts were recorded for this clonotype. CDR3 sequence reads: CAWSSTSGSNEQFF. CDR3 bases: TGTGCCTGGAGTTCCACTAGCGGCTCCAATGAGCAGTTCTTC. This sequence joins TRBV30 and TRBJ2-1, with 8 positions matching TRBD2. With V trimmed by 2 bases and J by 6 bases, 6 bases remained unmatched. Germline V CDR1 and CDR2: GTSNPN, SVGIG (reference sequence). This CDR3 region has 14 residues. Using reference TRBV30 and TRBJ2-1 for the parts outside the CDR3, the full variable domain is SQTIHQWPATLVQPVGSPLSLECTVEGTSNPNLYWYRQAAGRGLQLLFYSVGIGQISSEVPQNLSASRPQDRQFILSSKKLLLSDSGFYLCAWSSTSGSNEQFFGPGTRLTVL.

This clonotype was picked up a small number of times. The chain recombines TRBV18 with TRBJ2-3, with D perhaps matching TRBD1 or TRBD2 (5 bases each). The CDR3 loop spans 15 amino acids. CDR1 is KGHSH and CDR2 is LQKENI in the germline V gene. Trimming stripped 6 bases from V and 7 bases from J, with 20 bases between. The CDR3 reads CASSLGTDLRHTQYF. The CDR3 DNA follows: TGTGCCAGCTCCCTCGGGACCGACCTGCGACATACGCAGTATTTT.